This passage covers 11 T cell receptor beta chains from one sample sequenced in a study of human T cells and chemical hapten exposure (dated by TCRdb to about 2021). The time point tag for this specimen amounts to: patch test 2, 6 weeks after DPC sensitization. The sample's treatment or condition, from its label and the paper: therapeutic diphenylcyclopropenone sensitization with weekly scalp DPC. Library prep was done by RACE. For sequencing, a NextSeq 500 was employed. The public reads were quality trimmed at Q25 with fastp and then assembled into clones with MiXCR by TCRdb, keeping productive beta chains. Rows are unified per CDR3 protein, each entry keeping the most common DNA and genes. Counted in this sample were approximately 120,000 distinct CDR3 sequences; roughly 9% of them appeared once. The ten largest account for 3% to 4% of the sample. Material: whole blood, obtained in connection with sensitization to the hapten diphenylcyclopropenone (DPC). All receptors come from a middle-aged woman with alopecia areata. Some clones in this sample may be carry-over from other donors' samples.

This sequence joins TRBV2 and TRBJ1-4; the D is unclear. Trimming took off 4 bases at V and 5 bases at J, with 14 bases between the two ends. This CDR3 is built from 15 residues. Germline V CDR1 and CDR2: SNHLY, FYNNEI. CDR3 sequence reads: CASSGPDKGNEKLFF. The CDR3 coding sequence is TGTGCCAGCAGTGGCCCAGACAAAGGGAATGAAAAACTGTTTTTT.

In its sample, this clonotype was seen many times. The chain combines TRBV7-8 with TRBJ2-6; D unresolved. V lost 5 bases and J lost 0, with 11 bases in between. Germline lookup yields CDR1 SGHVS and CDR2 FQNEAQ. The CDR3 length is 16 residues. CDR3: CASSALGFSGANVLTF. The CDR3 region has the DNA TGTGCCAGCAGCGCTCTGGGATTCTCTGGGGCCAACGTCCTGACTTTC. The whole variable domain, filled in from reference TRBV7-8 and TRBJ2-6, reads GAGVSQSPRYKVAKRGQDVALRCDPISGHVSLFWYQQALGQGPEFLTYFQNEAQLDKSGLPSDRFFAERPEGSVSTLKIQRTQQEDSAVYLCASSALGFSGANVLTFGAGSRLTVL.

Only one count was recorded for this clonotype. CDR3 loop: CSVDFGSSTDTQYF. CDR3 coding DNA: TGCAGCGTTGACTTCGGATCTAGCACAGATACGCAGTATTTT. The genes are TRBV29-1 and TRBJ2-3; the D is unclear. Between the trimmed V and J ends, which lost 3 bases and 0 bases, there was a span of 10 bases. The CDR3 is 14 residues long. Germline V gene lookup returns CDR1 SQVTM and CDR2 ANQGSEA.

This clonotype was detected ten times or more. The genes are TRBV9 and TRBJ1-2; D uncertain. This CDR3 is built from 16 residues. The V gene lost 3 bases and the J gene lost 4 bases, with 19 bases spanning the gap. Germline V CDR1 and CDR2: SGDLS, YYNGEE. CDR3 protein: CASSDGSGVIGYGYTF. CDR3 coding DNA: TGTGCCAGCAGCGACGGGAGTGGGGTAATTGGCTATGGCTACACCTTC.

The chain employs TRBV3-2 and TRBJ2-3; TRBD2, as called in the table, went unchecked against the DNA. TRBV3-2 is described as a pseudogene. The CDR3 sequence is 20 residues long. The CDR3 coding sequence is TGTGCCAGCAGCCAAGGGTCTAGCGCCACGGTAAGGGTTCTCACAGATACGCAGTATTTT. The encoded protein is CASSQGSSATVRVLTDTQYF.

As concerns this clonotype: Possible read error: a much larger clone is one base away. The DNA of the CDR3 is TGTGCCAGCAGTGAACTACAGAATAGGGGAAACACCTTATATTTT. This codes for CASSELQNRGNTLYF. The chain employs TRBV25-1 and TRBJ1-3; tentative D call: TRBD1 (5 bases). Germline lookup yields CDR1 MGHDK and CDR2 SYGVNS. This CDR3 contains 15 residues.

This clonotype came up many times. The chain carries TRBV5-1 and TRBJ1-2, with D perhaps TRBD1 (5 bases). CDR3 size: 15 residues. Trimming removed 7 bases at V and 0 bases at J, with 16 bases between. Germline V gene lookup returns CDR1 SGHRS and CDR2 YFSETQ. The CDR3 nucleotides read TGCGCCAGCGGGAACGCGGGGGAAGCTAACTATGGCTACACCTTC. It codes for CASGNAGEANYGYTF.

This clonotype was recorded a few times. The chain is built from TRBV18 and TRBJ1-4, with no clear D. Trimming shortened V by 3 bases and J by 8 bases, and 16 bases separated the two germline ends. Germline values: CDR1 KGHSH, CDR2 LQKENI. The CDR3 runs 15 residues. The CDR3 loop reads CASSPNPIGGEKLFF. CDR3 nucleotide sequence: TGTGCCAGCTCACCTAATCCAATCGGCGGGGAAAAACTGTTTTTT.

There are many counts of this clonotype. This chain connects TRBV29-1 to TRBJ2-2; 10 bases match TRBD1. V lost 6 bases to trimming and J lost 4 bases; unmatched junction nucleotides: 8. In germline, CDR1 is SQVTM, CDR2 ANQGSEA. The CDR3 sequence is 15 residues long. CDR3 nucleotides: TGCAGCGTCAGAACCGGGACAGGGGTCACCGGGGAGCTGTTTTTT. This gives the protein CSVRTGTGVTGELFF.

In its sample, this clonotype was seen many times. The V call is TRBV5-1, the J call TRBJ2-1; 13 bases map to TRBD2. The CDR3 is 16 amino acids. V lost 4 bases, J lost 15 bases, and 16 bases stayed unmatched. Germline V gene data show CDR1 as SGHRS and CDR2 as YFSETQ. The CDR3 DNA follows: TGCGCCAGCAGCATAGGGACTAGCGGGGAATTGTCTCGACGGTTCTTC. Encoded protein: CASSIGTSGELSRRFF.

This clonotype occurred a few times. This chain's CDR3 is CASSSGHLPYEQYF. The CDR3 DNA sequence: TGTGCCAGCAGTTCGGGGCATCTACCCTACGAGCAGTACTTC. The chain links TRBV6-1 to TRBJ2-7; D tentatively reads TRBD1 or TRBD2 (5 bases each). V lost 5 bases and J lost 2, with 13 bases in between. CDR1 is MNHNS, CDR2 SASEGT, per germline. This CDR3 is 14 amino acids long.